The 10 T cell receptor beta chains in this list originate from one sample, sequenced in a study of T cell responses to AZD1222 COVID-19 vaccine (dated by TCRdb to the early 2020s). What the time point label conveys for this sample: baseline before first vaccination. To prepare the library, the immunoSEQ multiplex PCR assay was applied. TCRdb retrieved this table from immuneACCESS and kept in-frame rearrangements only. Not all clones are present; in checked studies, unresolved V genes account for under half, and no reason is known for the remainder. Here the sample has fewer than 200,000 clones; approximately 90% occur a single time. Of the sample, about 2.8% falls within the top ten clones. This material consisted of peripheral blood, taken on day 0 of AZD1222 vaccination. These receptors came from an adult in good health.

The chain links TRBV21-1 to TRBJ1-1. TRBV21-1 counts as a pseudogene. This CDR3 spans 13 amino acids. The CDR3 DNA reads TGTGCCAGAATGGGACCCCCCGGCACTGAAGCTTTCTTT. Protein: CARMGPPGTEAFF.

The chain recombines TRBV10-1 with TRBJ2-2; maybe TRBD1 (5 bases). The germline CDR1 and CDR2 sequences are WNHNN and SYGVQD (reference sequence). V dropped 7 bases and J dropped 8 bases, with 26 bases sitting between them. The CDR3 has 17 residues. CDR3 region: CASTPGVTGPRLGELFF. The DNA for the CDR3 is TGCGCCAGCACTCCAGGAGTAACAGGCCCGAGGTTGGGGGAGCTGTTTTTT.

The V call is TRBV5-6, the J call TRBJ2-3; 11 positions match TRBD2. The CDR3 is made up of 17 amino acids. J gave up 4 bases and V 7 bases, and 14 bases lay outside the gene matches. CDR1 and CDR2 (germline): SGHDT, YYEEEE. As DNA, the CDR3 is TGTGCCAGCGGATACCGATATAGCGGGAGGGAAGCAGATACGCAGTATTTT. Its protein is CASGYRYSGREADTQYF. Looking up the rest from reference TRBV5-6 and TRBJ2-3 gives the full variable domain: DAGVTQSPTHLIKTRGQQVTLRCSPKSGHDTVSWYQQALGQGPQFIFQYYEEEERQRGNFPDRFSGHQFPNYSSELNVNALLLGDSALYLCASGYRYSGREADTQYFGPGTRLTVL.

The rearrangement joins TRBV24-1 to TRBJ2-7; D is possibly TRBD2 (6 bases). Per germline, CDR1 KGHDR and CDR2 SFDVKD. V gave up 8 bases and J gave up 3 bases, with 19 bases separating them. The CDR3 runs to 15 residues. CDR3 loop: CATTLARDGRYEQYF. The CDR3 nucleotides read TGTGCCACCACCCTAGCGCGGGACGGTCGCTACGAGCAGTACTTC.

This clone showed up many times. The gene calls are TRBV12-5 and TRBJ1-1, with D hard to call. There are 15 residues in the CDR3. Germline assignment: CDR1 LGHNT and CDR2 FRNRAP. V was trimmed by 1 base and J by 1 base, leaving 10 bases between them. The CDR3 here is CASGLAVSGNTEAFF. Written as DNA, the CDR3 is TGTGCTAGTGGTTTGGCCGTTTCGGGGAACACTGAAGCTTTCTTT.

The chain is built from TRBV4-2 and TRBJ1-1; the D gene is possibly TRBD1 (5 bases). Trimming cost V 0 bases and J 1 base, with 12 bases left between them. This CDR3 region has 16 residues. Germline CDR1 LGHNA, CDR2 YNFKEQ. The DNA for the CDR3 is TGTGCCAGCAGCCAAGATGATCCAGGGCCGAACACTGAAGCTTTCTTT. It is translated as CASSQDDPGPNTEAFF.

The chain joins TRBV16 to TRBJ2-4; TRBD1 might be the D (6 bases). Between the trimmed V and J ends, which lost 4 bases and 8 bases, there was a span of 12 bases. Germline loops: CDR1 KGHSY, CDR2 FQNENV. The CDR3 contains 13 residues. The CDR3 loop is CASSPGKGDIQYF. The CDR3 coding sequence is TGTGCCAGCAGCCCTGGGAAGGGGGACATTCAGTACTTC.

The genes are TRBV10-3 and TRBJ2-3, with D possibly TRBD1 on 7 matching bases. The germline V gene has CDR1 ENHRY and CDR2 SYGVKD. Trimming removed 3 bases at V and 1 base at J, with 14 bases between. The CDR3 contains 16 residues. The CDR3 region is CAISDGRGERTDTQYF. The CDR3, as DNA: TGTGCCATCAGTGATGGCAGGGGGGAACGCACAGATACGCAGTATTTT.

CDR3 coding DNA: TGCGCCAGCAGTCAATCGAAGGTAGATTGGGGCTACGAGCAGTACTTC. Translating it yields CASSQSKVDWGYEQYF. The chain employs TRBV23-1 and TRBJ2-7; D is unclear. TRBV23-1 is an open reading frame whose function is uncertain. V gave up 0 bases and J gave up 3 bases, with 15 bases separating them. CDR3 size: 16 residues.

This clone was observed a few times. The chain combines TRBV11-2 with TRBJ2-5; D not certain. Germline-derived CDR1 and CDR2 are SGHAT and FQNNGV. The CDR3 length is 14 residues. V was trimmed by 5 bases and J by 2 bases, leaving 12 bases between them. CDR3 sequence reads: CASSAPNVQETQYF. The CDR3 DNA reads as TGTGCCAGCAGCGCCCCGAACGTACAAGAGACCCAGTACTTC.